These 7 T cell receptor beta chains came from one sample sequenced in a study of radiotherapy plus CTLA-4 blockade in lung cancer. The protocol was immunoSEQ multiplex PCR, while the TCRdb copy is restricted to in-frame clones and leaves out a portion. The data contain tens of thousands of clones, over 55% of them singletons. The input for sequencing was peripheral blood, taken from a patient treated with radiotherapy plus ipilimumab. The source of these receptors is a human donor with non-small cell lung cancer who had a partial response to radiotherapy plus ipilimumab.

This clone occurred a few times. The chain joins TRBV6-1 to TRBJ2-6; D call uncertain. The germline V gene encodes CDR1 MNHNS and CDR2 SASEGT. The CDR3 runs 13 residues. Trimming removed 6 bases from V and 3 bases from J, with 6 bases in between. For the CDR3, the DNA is TGTGCCAGCAGCTACCTTGGGGCCAACGTCCTGACTTTC. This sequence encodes CASSYLGANVLTF.

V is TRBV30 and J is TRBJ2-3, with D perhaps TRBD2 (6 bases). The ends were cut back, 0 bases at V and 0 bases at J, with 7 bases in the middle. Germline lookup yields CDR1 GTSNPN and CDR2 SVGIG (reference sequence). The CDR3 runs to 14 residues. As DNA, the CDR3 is TGTGCCTGGAGTGTAGGAGGGAGCACAGATACGCAGTATTTT. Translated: CAWSVGGSTDTQYF.

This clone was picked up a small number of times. The CDR3 here is CASSYTPNTEAFF. DNA for the CDR3: TGTGCCAGCAGTTACACTCCAAACACTGAAGCTTTCTTT. The rearrangement joins TRBV6-5 to TRBJ1-1; D gene unclear. This CDR3 spans 13 amino acids. Germline V gives CDR1 MNHEY, CDR2 SVGAGI. V lost 2 bases and J lost 2, with 6 bases in between.

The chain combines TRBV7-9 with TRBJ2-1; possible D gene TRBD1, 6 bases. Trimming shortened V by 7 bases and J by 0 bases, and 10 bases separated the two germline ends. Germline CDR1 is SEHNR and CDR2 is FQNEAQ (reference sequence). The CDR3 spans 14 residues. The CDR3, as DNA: TGTGCCAGCATTACAGGGAGCTCCTACAATGAGCAGTTCTTC. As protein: CASITGSSYNEQFF.

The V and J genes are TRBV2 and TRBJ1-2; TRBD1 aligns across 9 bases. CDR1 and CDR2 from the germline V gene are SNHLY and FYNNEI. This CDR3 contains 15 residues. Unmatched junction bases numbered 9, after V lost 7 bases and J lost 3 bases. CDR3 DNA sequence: TGTGCCAGCAAACCGGGACAGGGTCACCACTATGGCTACACCTTC. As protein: CASKPGQGHHYGYTF.

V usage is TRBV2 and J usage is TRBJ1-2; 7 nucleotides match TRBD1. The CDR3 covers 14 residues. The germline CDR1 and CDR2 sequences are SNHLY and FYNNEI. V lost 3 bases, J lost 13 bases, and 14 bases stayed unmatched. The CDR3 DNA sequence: TGTGCCAGCAGTGACAGGACAGGTGGGAGCGTCGCCACCTTC. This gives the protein CASSDRTGGSVATF.

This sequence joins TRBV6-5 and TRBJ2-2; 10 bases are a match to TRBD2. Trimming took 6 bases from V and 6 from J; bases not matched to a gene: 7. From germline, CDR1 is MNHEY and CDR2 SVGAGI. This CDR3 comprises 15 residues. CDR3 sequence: CASRLAGSGAGELFF. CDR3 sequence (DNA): TGTGCCAGCAGACTAGCGGGATCTGGGGCCGGGGAGCTGTTTTTT.